These 5 T cell receptor beta chains were all obtained from the same sample, sequenced in a study of blood T cell repertoires in COVID-19. Some clones are missing from TCRdb's copy, which holds only in-frame ones; the method was immunoSEQ multiplex PCR. The table shows 200,000 to 250,000 clones, with less than 90% occurring only once. The sequencing sample was made of peripheral blood. Receptor source: an elderly woman with COVID-19, enrolled during active disease.

The chain uses TRBV6-5 and TRBJ1-1; D uncertain. V was pared by 10 bases and J by 11 bases, with 29 bases between. CDR3 length: 15 amino acids. The germline gives CDR1 MNHEY, CDR2 SVGAGI. CDR3 protein: CATSGLKGLGSRAFF. The CDR3 DNA sequence: TGTGCCACCTCGGGGTTAAAGGGCTTAGGGTCTAGGGCTTTCTTT.

The genes are TRBV11-2 and TRBJ2-3, with a possible D match to TRBD1 (5 bases). Deletions cut 4 bases from V and 1 base from J, with 9 bases between. The CDR3 contains 14 residues. Germline lookup yields CDR1 SGHAT and CDR2 FQNNGV. The CDR3 region has the DNA TGTGCCAGCAGCTCATGGGGCCGCACAGATACGCAGTATTTT. Translation gives CASSSWGRTDTQYF.

This clone was seen just once. Other DNA sequences in the same sample also yield this CDR3. V usage is TRBV7-9 and J usage is TRBJ2-3; TRBD2 matches at 8 bases. V trimming: 6 bases; J trimming: 0 bases; junction bases outside the gene matches: 5. The CDR3 length is 15 residues. CDR1 SEHNR and CDR2 FQNEAQ come from the germline V gene (reference sequence). CDR3 nucleotide sequence: TGTGCCAGCAGTCCCGGGACTAGTAGCACAGATACGCAGTATTTT. It translates to CASSPGTSSTDTQYF.

This clone was seen a single time. Here the CDR3 DNA reads TGCGCCAGCAGCTGGGGACTTACAGATACGCAGTATTTT. It translates to CASSWGLTDTQYF. The chain carries TRBV5-1 and TRBJ2-3, with a weak D call TRBD2 (6 bases). The CDR3 extends over 13 amino acids. CDR1 is SGHRS and CDR2 is YFSETQ in the germline V gene. V lost 3 bases, J lost 3 bases, and 8 bases lay in between.

CDR3 amino acids: CASSRSGNGANVLTF. The CDR3 DNA reads as TGTGCCAGCAGCCGATCGGGTAACGGGGCCAACGTCCTGACTTTC. The V gene is TRBV28, the J gene TRBJ2-6; D unclear. V lost 6 bases to trimming and J lost 4 bases, with 13 bases between them. The CDR3 has 15 residues. Germline CDR1 reads MDHEN; CDR2 reads SYDVKM.